Each of the 18 T cell receptor beta chains below was sequenced from the same sample in a study of early T cells in non-severe SARS-CoV-2 infection. MiXCR was run by TCRdb on the 5' RACE reads, yielding one entry per CDR3 protein. This sample has around 50,000 distinct CDR3 sequences, with over 8% found just once. The sample consisted of whole blood. Every receptor here comes from an adult who was a healthcare worker with PCR-confirmed SARS-CoV-2 infection or an uninfected control (not recorded which).

This clonotype was observed at least ten times. The CDR3: CASISHRTGGTNTEAFF. CDR3 DNA: TGTGCCAGCATTTCCCACCGGACAGGGGGGACGAACACTGAAGCTTTCTTT. This chain uses TRBV5-8 with TRBJ1-1, with TRBD1 matching 10 bases. Looked up from germline, CDR1 is SGHTS and CDR2 is YDEGEE. The CDR3 is 17 amino acids. The J segment lost 1 base and the V segment lost 6 bases, leaving 12 bases of the junction unmatched.

This clonotype came up many times. This rearrangement joins TRBV5-1 to TRBJ1-1; D remains unclear. Trimming removed 3 bases from V and 0 bases from J, with 6 bases in between. Germline CDR1 SGHRS, CDR2 YFSETQ. This CDR3 contains 13 residues. The CDR3 bases are TGCGCCAGCAGCTCTGTCATGAACACTGAAGCTTTCTTT. Its protein product is CASSSVMNTEAFF.

The CDR3 DNA is TGTGCCAGCAGAGAACAGGGGGACACTGAAGCTTTCTTT. It encodes CASREQGDTEAFF. The genes are TRBV6-5 and TRBJ1-1; 8 nucleotides line up with TRBD1. The CDR3 extends over 13 amino acids. The germline gives CDR1 MNHEY, CDR2 SVGAGI. The V gene end was trimmed by 6 bases and the J gene end by 3 bases; junction bases not matched to a gene: 3.

This clonotype appeared many times. The V gene is TRBV28, the J gene TRBJ1-2; D is possibly TRBD1 (5 bases). CDR1 and CDR2 (germline): MDHEN, SYDVKM. This CDR3 contains 15 residues. V was clipped by 3 bases and J by 4 bases, with 15 bases between them. CDR3 sequence reads: CASSLGAGGTYGYTF. The DNA of the CDR3 is TGTGCCAGCAGTTTGGGCGCGGGGGGAACCTATGGCTACACCTTC.

Of note for this clonotype: With a much larger clone just one base away, this may be a read error. V is TRBV5-1 and J is TRBJ2-3, with 7 bases fitting TRBD2. The CDR3 totals 15 residues. Germline-derived CDR1 and CDR2 are SGHRS and YFSETQ. The DNA for the CDR3 is TGCGCCAGGAGCTTCAAGCGGGACTACACAGATACGCAGTATTTT. Encoded protein: CARSFKRDYTDTQYF.

There are many counts of this clonotype. The chain is built from TRBV29-1 and TRBJ2-1; 14 nucleotides line up with TRBD2. V was clipped by 7 bases and J by 6 bases; unmatched bases: 11. The CDR3 is made up of 16 amino acids. Germline V gives CDR1 SQVTM, CDR2 ANQGSEA. The CDR3 loop is CSAPGLAGVRGNEQFF. CDR3 DNA: TGCAGCGCTCCGGGACTAGCGGGAGTGCGTGGCAATGAGCAGTTCTTC.

The chain recombines TRBV20-1 with TRBJ2-3; maybe TRBD2 (5 bases). The CDR3 is 13 amino acids. In germline, CDR1 is DFQATT, CDR2 SNEGSKA (reference sequence). The CDR3 sequence: CSVDWLEIDTQYF. The CDR3 coding sequence is TGCAGCGTGGACTGGTTAGAGATTGATACGCAGTATTTT.

This clonotype was counted many times. This chain links TRBV7-9 with TRBJ2-5, with D unresolved. The CDR3 covers 14 residues. Trimming took 1 base from V and 7 from J, leaving 13 bases between them. Germline CDR1 SEHNR, CDR2 FQNEAQ (reference sequence). The CDR3 DNA reads TGTGCCAGCAGCTTAGAAGCGCGCTCGGGGACCCAGTACTTC. Protein: CASSLEARSGTQYF.

This clonotype was counted at least ten times. V usage is TRBV30 and J usage is TRBJ2-5; TRBD2 matches 9 bases. There are 15 residues in the CDR3. CDR1 and CDR2 from the germline V gene are GTSNPN and SVGIG (reference sequence). The trim removed 2 bases at V and 5 bases at J, leaving 9 bases unmatched. CDR3 DNA sequence: TGTGCCTGGAGTACCGGGACTAGCTTCGAGGAGACCCAGTACTTC. This encodes CAWSTGTSFEETQYF.

The sample holds one count of this clonotype. The rearrangement uses TRBV7-9 and TRBJ1-2; possibly TRBD1 for D (5 bases). The CDR3 has 15 amino acids. Trimming removed 5 bases from V and 6 bases from J, with 19 bases in between. CDR1 is SEHNR, CDR2 FQNEAQ, per germline (reference sequence). The CDR3 is CASSPTTQGYDGYTF. The CDR3 nucleotides read TGTGCCAGCAGCCCGACGACCCAGGGATACGATGGCTACACCTTC.

The chain carries TRBV20-1 and TRBJ2-2; the D is unclear. This CDR3 region has 12 residues. The germline V gene encodes CDR1 DFQATT and CDR2 SNEGSKA (reference sequence). Deletions cut 1 base from V and 5 bases from J, with 5 bases between. CDR3 coding DNA: TGCAGTGCTAGAGGGGGTACCGGGGAGCTGTTTTTT. It translates to CSARGGTGELFF.

This clonotype has ten or more counts. The chain couples TRBV6-1 to TRBJ1-5; D is unresolved. The CDR3 sequence is 15 residues long. V gave up 8 bases and J gave up 5 bases, with 19 bases separating them. Per germline, CDR1 MNHNS and CDR2 SASEGT. This CDR3 reads CASLEGVQVDQPQHF. In DNA form, the CDR3 reads TGTGCCAGCTTGGAGGGTGTTCAAGTTGATCAGCCCCAGCATTTT.

In its sample, this clonotype was seen many times. The CDR3 bases are TGTGCCATCAGTGACTCTCCTGCCGGGGAGCTGTTTTTT. Translated: CAISDSPAGELFF. This chain joins TRBV10-3 and TRBJ2-2; D not resolved. The V end was cut by 3 bases, the J end by 6 bases, with 8 bases between. Germline V gene lookup returns CDR1 ENHRY and CDR2 SYGVKD. The CDR3 totals 13 residues.

In this sample, this clonotype turned up many times. The J gene is TRBJ1-1, the V gene TRBV10-3; 10 bases match TRBD1. The germline gives CDR1 ENHRY, CDR2 SYGVKD. This CDR3 region has 14 residues. V gave up 6 bases and J gave up 4 bases; unmatched junction bases: 5. The CDR3 bases are TGTGCCATCAGAGGGACAGGGGATGGCACTGAAGCTTTCTTT. Encoded protein: CAIRGTGDGTEAFF.

The genes are TRBV27 and TRBJ2-2; D is unresolved. Germline V gene sequence: CDR1 MNHEY, CDR2 SMNVEV (reference sequence). Trimming removed 7 bases at V and 1 base at J, with 10 bases between. This CDR3 comprises 14 residues. The CDR3 spells CASTDTMNTGELFF. The DNA of the CDR3 is TGTGCCAGCACCGACACGATGAACACCGGGGAGCTGTTTTTT.

There are many counts of this clonotype. CDR3 bases: TGTGCCAGCAGCCCTCCACCCCCCAAGGATACGCAGTATTTT. Translation gives CASSPPPPKDTQYF. This chain connects TRBV7-2 to TRBJ2-3; D gene unclear. Germline CDR1 reads SGHTA; CDR2 reads FQGNSA. This CDR3 comprises 14 residues. Trimming removed 5 bases at V and 6 bases at J, with 15 bases between.

About this clonotype: This may come from a read error, since a much larger clone is one base off. The chain couples TRBV19 to TRBJ2-1; TRBD1 might be the D (6 bases). This CDR3 is built from 12 residues. Germline V CDR1 and CDR2: LNHDA, SQIVND (reference sequence). The CDR3 reads CVSKGGGNEQFF. Written as DNA, the CDR3 is TGTGTCAGTAAAGGGGGTGGCAATGAGCAGTTCTTC.

In its sample, this clonotype was seen many times. This sequence joins TRBV29-1 and TRBJ1-4; D gene ambiguous. The germline V gene encodes CDR1 SQVTM and CDR2 ANQGSEA. Trimming cost V 4 bases and J 0 bases, with 6 bases left between them. The CDR3 sequence is 13 residues long. CDR3 sequence (DNA): TGCAGCGTTGTCGGAGCAACTAATGAAAAACTGTTTTTT. Encoded protein: CSVVGATNEKLFF.